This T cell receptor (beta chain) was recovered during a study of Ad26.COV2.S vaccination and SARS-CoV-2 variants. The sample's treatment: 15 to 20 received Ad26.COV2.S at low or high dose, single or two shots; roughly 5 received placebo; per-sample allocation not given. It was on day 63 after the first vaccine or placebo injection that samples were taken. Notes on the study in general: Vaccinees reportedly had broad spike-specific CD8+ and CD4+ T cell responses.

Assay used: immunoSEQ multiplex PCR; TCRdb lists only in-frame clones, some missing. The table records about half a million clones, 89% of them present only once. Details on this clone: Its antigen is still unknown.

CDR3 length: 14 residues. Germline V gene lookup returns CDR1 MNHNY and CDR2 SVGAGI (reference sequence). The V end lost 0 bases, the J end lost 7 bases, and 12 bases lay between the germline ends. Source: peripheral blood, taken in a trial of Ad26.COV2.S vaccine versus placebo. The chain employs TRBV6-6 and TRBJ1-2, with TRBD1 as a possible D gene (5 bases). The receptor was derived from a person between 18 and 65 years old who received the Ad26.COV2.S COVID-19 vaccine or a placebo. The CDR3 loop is CASSYSEGFSGYTF. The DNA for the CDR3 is TGTGCCAGCAGTTACTCAGAGGGGTTCAGTGGCTACACCTTC.